The TCR beta chain described here comes from a study of neurological immune-mediated disorders. The CDR3 loop spans 15 amino acids. Trimming shortened V by 4 bases and J by 1 base, and 14 bases separated the two germline ends. Germline CDR1 SGHRS, CDR2 YFSETQ. The time point denotes: longitudinal time-point 3. For the unsorted libraries, 2 million PBMCs stored at -80 C served as input. Overall study results and limits: None of the CDR3 amino acid sequences of expanded clones were shared across subjects, and this suggested private repertoires in all groups.

As concerns this clonotype: What it recognizes is unknown.

Template-switch 5'RACE cDNA synthesis added a 10-nucleotide unique molecular identifier. MiXCR, applied by TCRdb to the 5' RACE reads, yields one record per CDR3 protein. The sample includes roughly 100,000 distinct CDR3 sequences, 10% to 14% seen only once; the top ten take under 4%. The receptor was derived from a female donor with HTLV-1-associated myelopathy (HAM/TSP). The sequenced sample was PBMCs. The chain employs TRBV5-1 and TRBJ2-5, with D perhaps matching TRBD1 (6 bases). CDR3 in DNA: TGCGCCAGCAGCATGAGGGACATAAGCCAAGAGACCCAGTACTTC. It codes for CASSMRDISQETQYF.